This TCR beta chain was profiled in a study of blood T cell repertoires in COVID-19. Here immunoSEQ multiplex PCR was the method, and the copy in TCRdb shows in-frame clones only, minus some. The sample gives about 87,000 clones, more than 85% of which show up once; 4% to 5.5% is in the top ten. Germline lookup yields CDR1 SNHLY and CDR2 FYNNEI. V gave up 4 bases and J gave up 6 bases, with 10 bases separating them. The CDR3 runs to 13 residues. The sequenced sample was peripheral blood. This sequence originates from a man between 35 and 55 years old with acute or convalescent COVID-19. The genes are TRBV2 and TRBJ1-5, with D perhaps TRBD1 (6 bases). CDR3 coding DNA: TGTGCCAGCAGTGGACAGGTTGGTCAGCCCCAGCATTTT. Residues: CASSGQVGQPQHF.